A single sample is the source of the 24 T cell receptor beta chains below, sequenced in a study of T cell responses to AZD1222 COVID-19 vaccine. The method was immunoSEQ multiplex PCR; TCRdb's version includes in-frame clones alone and lacks a portion of them. The sample lists 150,000 to 180,000 clones, roughly 90% occurring once. The material was peripheral blood, obtained on day 0 of AZD1222 vaccination. The receptors come from an adult in good health.

This rearrangement joins TRBV10-3 to TRBJ2-1, with TRBD1 matching over 7 bases. From germline, CDR1 is ENHRY and CDR2 SYGVKD. The CDR3 covers 15 residues. The V and J ends lost 2 bases and 4 bases, in that order; junction bases with no gene match: 5. This CDR3 is CAISERQGAYNEQFF. DNA for the CDR3: TGTGCCATCAGTGAGAGACAGGGTGCGTACAATGAGCAGTTCTTC.

The chain carries TRBV6-6 and TRBJ2-2, with 9 nucleotides matching TRBD1. Germline V gene lookup returns CDR1 MNHNY and CDR2 SVGAGI (reference sequence). After removal of 4 bases from V and 0 bases from J, the junction contained 0 bases not matched to a gene. The CDR3 contains 15 residues. CDR3 nucleotides: TGTGCCAGCAGTTGGGACAGGGCGAACACCGGGGAGCTGTTTTTT. Translation gives CASSWDRANTGELFF.

J is TRBJ2-7 and V is TRBV27; 7 bases match TRBD1. The CDR3 totals 15 residues. Germline CDR1 reads MNHEY; CDR2 reads SMNVEV (reference sequence). Unmatched junction bases numbered 11, after V lost 2 bases and J lost 7 bases. The DNA for the CDR3 is TGTGCCAGCAGTTTACTGGGACAGACCACTTATGAGCAGTACTTC. It yields the protein CASSLLGQTTYEQYF.

The J gene is TRBJ2-7, the V gene TRBV7-8, with no clear D. This CDR3 has 13 amino acids. The germline gives CDR1 SGHVS, CDR2 FQNEAQ. Trimming removed 7 bases from V and 4 bases from J, with 14 bases in between. CDR3 DNA: TGTGCCAGCACCCCCGGGCCGGGTTACGAGCAGTACTTC. It encodes CASTPGPGYEQYF.

The rearrangement links TRBV15 to TRBJ1-2; TRBD1 is a possible D gene (5 bases). The CDR3 covers 14 residues. Between the trimmed V and J ends, which lost 0 bases and 4 bases, there was a span of 9 bases. The germline gives CDR1 LNHNV, CDR2 YYDKDF (reference sequence). The CDR3 sequence: CATSREQGPYGYTF. CDR3 nucleotides: TGTGCCACCAGCAGAGAGCAGGGTCCCTATGGCTACACCTTC.

This clone occurred once. DNA of the CDR3: TGTGCCAGCAGAGACCCGGGACAGGGCCGTTCTGGCTACACCTTC. It specifies CASRDPGQGRSGYTF. The rearrangement joins TRBV27 to TRBJ1-2, with 9 nucleotides matching TRBD1. Germline V gives CDR1 MNHEY, CDR2 SMNVEV (reference sequence). The junction had 12 bases not matched to a gene; V was cut back by 6 bases and J by 7 bases. CDR3 length equals 15 residues.

The chain links TRBV18 to TRBJ1-1, with TRBD1 as a possible D gene (5 bases). V was pared by 4 bases and J by 4 bases, with 16 bases between. Germline assignment: CDR1 KGHSH and CDR2 LQKENI. The CDR3 runs 15 residues. The CDR3 DNA is TGTGCCAGCTCACAGACCCCGGGACGGATCACTGAAGCTTTCTTT. It translates to CASSQTPGRITEAFF.

This clone is judged medium-sized. The chain joins TRBV7-9 to TRBJ2-1; maybe TRBD2 (5 bases). This CDR3 is built from 13 residues. From germline, CDR1 is SEHNR and CDR2 FQNEAQ (reference sequence). V gave up 4 bases and J gave up 6 bases, with 10 bases separating them. Here the CDR3 reads CASSYTSGNEQFF. The CDR3 bases are TGTGCCAGCAGCTATACTAGTGGCAATGAGCAGTTCTTC.

As DNA, the CDR3 is TGTGCCAGCTCACCGGGACAGGGACTCACCCTCTATGGCTACACCTTC. Its protein is CASSPGQGLTLYGYTF. The chain carries TRBV18 and TRBJ1-2; 9 nucleotides agree with TRBD1. With 3 bases clipped from V and 4 bases from J, the junction kept 9 bases outside the gene matches. The CDR3 runs 16 residues. CDR1 KGHSH and CDR2 LQKENI come from the germline V gene.

The V gene is TRBV3-1 (or the pseudogene TRBV3-2), the J gene TRBJ2-3, with 9 bases fitting TRBD2. This CDR3 contains 16 residues. V shed 2 bases, J shed 4 bases, and the junction held 7 bases outside the gene matches. Looked up from germline, CDR1 is LGHDT and CDR2 is YNNKEL (reference sequence). In nucleotides, the CDR3 is TGTGCCAGCAGCCAATCTGGCGGGGGGGCTTCAGATACGCAGTATTTT. It yields the protein CASSQSGGGASDTQYF.

This sequence joins TRBV11-2 and TRBJ2-1; the match to TRBD1 covers 9 bases. The V gene's germline CDR1 is SGHAT and CDR2 FQNNGV. The CDR3 is 15 residues long. J lost 3 bases, V lost 3 bases, and 3 bases had no gene match. The CDR3 loop is CASSFRDRDYNEQFF. The CDR3 coding sequence is TGTGCCAGCAGCTTCCGGGACAGGGACTACAATGAGCAGTTCTTC.

This sequence joins TRBV11-3 and TRBJ2-2; D is possibly TRBD1 or TRBD2 (5 bases each). Germline CDR1 and CDR2: SGHNT and YENEEA. The CDR3 has 13 residues. V lost 3 bases, J lost 7 bases, and 9 bases lay in between. The CDR3 spells CASSLGEGGELFF. CDR3 coding DNA: TGTGCCAGCAGCTTGGGGGAAGGCGGGGAGCTGTTTTTT.

The chain combines TRBV7-9 with TRBJ2-7, with D possibly matching TRBD2 (6 bases). This CDR3 has 13 residues. V was cut by 4 bases and J by 3 bases, with 10 bases left in between. Looked up from germline, CDR1 is SEHNR and CDR2 is FQNEAQ (reference sequence). CDR3 sequence (DNA): TGTGCCAGCAGCTCGGGGGTCGGCTACGAGCAGTACTTC. It yields the protein CASSSGVGYEQYF.

This clone appeared once. The chain combines TRBV5-1 with TRBJ2-5; 10 bases match TRBD2. This CDR3 is 16 amino acids long. Germline CDR1 is SGHRS and CDR2 is YFSETQ. V trimming: 0 bases; J trimming: 4 bases; junction bases outside the gene matches: 6. CDR3 region: CASSLGSSGGLETQYF. For the CDR3, the DNA is TGCGCCAGCAGCTTGGGTTCTAGCGGGGGCCTAGAGACCCAGTACTTC.

V is TRBV7-9 and J is TRBJ1-6; D is unclear. This CDR3 spans 11 amino acids. Trimming cost V 7 bases and J 9 bases, with 7 bases left between them. Germline values: CDR1 SEHNR, CDR2 FQNEAQ (reference sequence). CDR3 in DNA: TGTGCCAGCACCGTCGGTTCACCCCTCCACTTT. Residues: CASTVGSPLHF.

This chain uses TRBV25-1 with TRBJ2-2, with TRBD1 as a possible D gene (5 bases). Between the trimmed V and J ends, which lost 3 bases and 8 bases, there was a span of 10 bases. The CDR3 extends over 13 amino acids. Germline-derived CDR1 and CDR2 are MGHDK and SYGVNS. The CDR3 sequence is CASSETGAGELFF. CDR3 sequence (DNA): TGTGCCAGCAGTGAGACTGGGGCAGGGGAGCTGTTTTTT.

A remark on this clone: The sample holds other DNA sequences that translate to the same CDR3. The CDR3 region has the DNA TGTGCCAGCAGTTACGGGGGGTCTGGAAACACCATATATTTT. This codes for CASSYGGSGNTIYF. The chain uses TRBV6-5 and TRBJ1-3; maybe TRBD1 (5 bases). V was pared by 2 bases and J by 1 base, with 6 bases between. Germline loops: CDR1 MNHEY, CDR2 SVGAGI. The CDR3 is 14 residues long.

The V call is TRBV12-3 or TRBV12-4, the J call TRBJ1-2, with TRBD1 as a possible D gene (5 bases). The CDR3 runs 12 residues. Deletions cut 8 bases from V and 7 bases from J, with 14 bases between. The CDR3 sequence: CASSGGFGGYTF. The DNA for the CDR3 is TGTGCCAGCTCTGGGGGATTCGGTGGCTACACCTTC.

V and J are TRBV28 and TRBJ1-2; a weak D match, TRBD1 (6 bases). This CDR3 has 12 residues. Per the germline V gene, CDR1 is MDHEN and CDR2 is SYDVKM. Trimming cost V 7 bases and J 8 bases, with 14 bases left between them. CDR3 residues: CASTPWRGGYTF. CDR3 in DNA: TGTGCCAGCACTCCGTGGAGGGGGGGCTACACCTTC.

The rearrangement joins TRBV4-1 to TRBJ1-3; D may be TRBD1 (6 bases). This CDR3 is built from 15 residues. Trimming took off 2 bases at V and 6 bases at J, with 14 bases between the two ends. From germline, CDR1 is MGHRA and CDR2 YSYEKL. The CDR3 here is CASSQPASGENTIYF. The CDR3 bases are TGCGCCAGCAGCCAACCCGCGTCAGGGGAAAACACCATATATTTT.

The chain is built from TRBV5-1 and TRBJ1-1; no clear D. V was pared by 5 bases and J by 7 bases, with 9 bases between. CDR3 length: 11 residues. Per the germline V gene, CDR1 is SGHRS and CDR2 is YFSETQ. The chain's CDR3 is CASRTNDEAFF. Here the CDR3 DNA reads TGCGCCAGCAGAACCAACGATGAAGCTTTCTTT.

The chain is built from TRBV19 and TRBJ2-7; 7 positions agree with TRBD1. The CDR3 is 12 residues long. Germline V CDR1 and CDR2: LNHDA, SQIVND (reference sequence). The ends lost 8 bases at V and 0 bases at J; junction bases unmatched: 1. The CDR3 sequence is CASRQGSYEQYF. In DNA form, the CDR3 reads TGTGCCAGTCGACAGGGCTCCTACGAGCAGTACTTC.

This chain joins TRBV11-1 and TRBJ1-1; D may be TRBD1 (6 bases). Trimming removed 5 bases from V and 4 bases from J, with 14 bases in between. Germline V gene sequence: CDR1 SGHAT, CDR2 FQDESV (reference sequence). This CDR3 is built from 14 residues. The CDR3 is CASSLPQGFTEAFF. The CDR3 DNA sequence: TGTGCCAGCAGCCTACCACAGGGTTTCACTGAAGCTTTCTTT.

V is TRBV7-2 and J is TRBJ1-1; D unclear. V lost 5 bases, J lost 10 bases, and 20 bases lay in between. CDR1 SGHTA and CDR2 FQGNSA come from the germline V gene. CDR3 length: 14 residues. Here the CDR3 DNA reads TGTGCCAGCAGCCCCGGATACAGCTGGCCCGCAGCTTTCTTT. Translating gives CASSPGYSWPAAFF.